The 2 T cell receptor beta chains presented below share a single source sample, sequenced in a study of shared clonotypes between healthy human individuals. Using immunoSEQ multiplex PCR, the repertoire was profiled, and TCRdb retains in-frame clones only, with some absent. The data show 2 million to 2.5 million clones, approximately 94% seen once. Terminally differentiated effector memory CD45RA+ cells were left out of the naive CD8 fraction, which was CD45RO-negative and positively selected for CCR7. The sequencing input was naive CD8+ T cells sorted from blood. The receptors stem from a man between 18 and 29 years old in good health.

The rearrangement links TRBV28 to TRBJ1-2; the D is unclear. The CDR3 has 14 residues. Germline V lookup: CDR1 MDHEN, CDR2 SYDVKM. The V end lost 6 bases, the J end lost 5 bases, and 16 bases lay between the germline ends. This CDR3 is CASSSTGGRYGYTF. As DNA, the CDR3 is TGTGCCAGCAGCTCCACGGGAGGTAGATATGGCTACACCTTC.

The sample holds a few counts of this clone. The gene calls are TRBV7-9 and TRBJ1-4, with D unresolved. Trimming removed 5 bases at V and 4 bases at J, with 17 bases between. Germline CDR1 SEHNR, CDR2 FQNEAQ (reference sequence). The CDR3 has 16 residues. The DNA of the CDR3 is TGTGCCAGCAGCCCCACCCAGGACGGATATAATGAAAAACTGTTTTTT. The encoded protein is CASSPTQDGYNEKLFF.